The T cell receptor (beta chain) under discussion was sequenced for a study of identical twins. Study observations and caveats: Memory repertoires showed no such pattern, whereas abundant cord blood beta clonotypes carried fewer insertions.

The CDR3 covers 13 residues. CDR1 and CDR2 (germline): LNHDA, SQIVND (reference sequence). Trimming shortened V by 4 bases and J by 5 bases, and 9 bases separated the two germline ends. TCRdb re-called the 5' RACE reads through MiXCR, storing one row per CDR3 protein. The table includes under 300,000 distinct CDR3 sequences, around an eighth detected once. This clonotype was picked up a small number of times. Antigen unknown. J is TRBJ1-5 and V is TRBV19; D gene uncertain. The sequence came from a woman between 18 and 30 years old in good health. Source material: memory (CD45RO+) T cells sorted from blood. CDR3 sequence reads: CASSTVRDQPQHF. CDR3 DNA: TGTGCCAGTAGTACCGTCAGAGATCAGCCCCAGCATTTT.